Shown below are 32 T cell receptor beta chains from a single sample sequenced in a study of identical twins. MiXCR was run by TCRdb on the 5' RACE reads, yielding one entry per CDR3 protein. The table records about 700,000 distinct CDR3 sequences, 8.5% to 9% of them present only once. These data also formed part of another study, on yellow fever vaccine responses in identical twins.

The material sequenced was PBMCs. These receptors were taken from a young woman in good health.

The V gene is TRBV11-3, the J gene TRBJ2-3, with a tentative D call TRBD2 (7 bases). V was shortened by 5 bases and J by 2 bases, with 17 bases between the two germline ends. Per the germline V gene, CDR1 is SGHNT and CDR2 is YENEEA. CDR3 length equals 16 residues. Here the CDR3 reads CASSAGARDYTDTQYF. The CDR3 DNA follows: TGTGCCAGCAGCGCGGGGGCCCGGGATTACACAGATACGCAGTATTTT.

This clonotype appeared a few times. This chain links TRBV10-3 with TRBJ2-1; D remains unclear. CDR3 length: 14 amino acids. Trimming removed 7 bases at V and 8 bases at J, with 18 bases between. CDR1 and CDR2 (germline): ENHRY, SYGVKD. For the CDR3, the DNA is TGTGCCATCACCGGACCAAATCTCCTTGATGAGCAGTTCTTC. It specifies CAITGPNLLDEQFF.

This chain joins TRBV2 and TRBJ2-7; 7 bases align to TRBD1. CDR1 is SNHLY, CDR2 FYNNEI, per germline. With 6 bases clipped from V and 1 base from J, the junction kept 12 bases outside the gene matches. The CDR3 consists of 16 residues. This CDR3 is CASSGDRADLSYEQYF. The CDR3 nucleotides read TGTGCCAGCAGCGGTGACAGGGCCGACCTTTCCTACGAGCAGTACTTC. Full variable domain (outside the CDR3, taken from reference TRBV2 and TRBJ2-7): EPEVTQTPSHQVTQMGQEVILRCVPISNHLYFYWYRQILGQKVEFLVSFYNNEISEKSEIFDDQFSVERPDGSNFTLKIRSTKLEDSAMYFCASSGDRADLSYEQYFGPGTRLTVT.

A note on this clonotype: This is likely a read error, given that the CDR3 carries no conserved phenylalanine or tryptophan at its end. The limits of the CDR3 on the DNA are not certain, so only TCRdb's listed CDR3 is given. This chain links TRBV19 with TRBJ1-5. CDR1 LNHDA and CDR2 SQIVND come from the germline V gene (reference sequence). The CDR3 region is 13 residues in length, termini included. CDR3 residues: CASSLTGTQIPQL.

This clonotype occurred a few times. The chain is built from TRBV20-1 and TRBJ2-7, with D possibly called TRBD1 or TRBD2 (5 bases each). This CDR3 spans 14 amino acids. Germline assignment: CDR1 DFQATT and CDR2 SNEGSKA (reference sequence). V was clipped by 3 bases and J by 3 bases, with 15 bases between them. The CDR3 protein is CSARAIRDVYEQYF. CDR3 nucleotides: TGCAGTGCTAGGGCAATCCGGGACGTCTACGAGCAGTACTTC.

This clonotype was counted between two and nine times. The rearrangement links TRBV9 to TRBJ2-3, with 8 bases matching TRBD1. The CDR3 extends over 16 amino acids. Germline CDR1 is SGDLS and CDR2 is YYNGEE. V lost 3 bases to trimming and J lost 3 bases; unmatched junction nucleotides: 9. The DNA for the CDR3 is TGTGCCAGCAGCGCCTTCCCGGGACAGGTTACAGATACGCAGTATTTT. Residues: CASSAFPGQVTDTQYF.

The count of this clonotype is one. The V gene is TRBV24-1, the J gene TRBJ1-2, with 10 bases identical to TRBD1. The CDR3 is 15 amino acids. Germline CDR1 is KGHDR and CDR2 is SFDVKD. With V trimmed by 4 bases and J by 8 bases, 9 bases remained unmatched. The CDR3 loop is CATSDSGTGALGYTF. The DNA of the CDR3 is TGTGCCACCAGTGACTCCGGGACAGGGGCATTGGGCTACACCTTC.

This clonotype was seen more than once but under ten times. The genes are TRBV20-1 and TRBJ2-3, with 7 nucleotides matching TRBD1. Germline V gives CDR1 DFQATT, CDR2 SNEGSKA (reference sequence). The CDR3 consists of 14 residues. J was trimmed by 0 bases and V by 6 bases; bases with no gene match: 6. Here the CDR3 reads CSAAGDSSTDTQYF. DNA of the CDR3: TGCAGTGCCGCCGGGGACAGTAGCACAGATACGCAGTATTTT.

This clonotype was found many times. The chain recombines TRBV5-5 with TRBJ2-3; TRBD1 matches at 7 bases. V trimming: 2 bases; J trimming: 1 base; junction bases outside the gene matches: 10. The CDR3 runs 17 residues. Germline CDR1 is SGHKS and CDR2 is YYEKEE (reference sequence). This CDR3 reads CASSLYIGQDRTDTQYF. The CDR3 DNA follows: TGTGCCAGCAGCTTATATATAGGACAGGATCGCACAGATACGCAGTATTTT. Full variable domain (remainder filled in from reference TRBV5-5 and TRBJ2-3): DAGVTQSPTHLIKTRGQQVTLRCSPISGHKSVSWYQQVLGQGPQFIFQYYEKEERGRGNFPDRFSARQFPNYSSELNVNALLLGDSALYLCASSLYIGQDRTDTQYFGPGTRLTVL.

This clonotype turned up a few times. The J gene is TRBJ2-7, the V gene TRBV6-2 or TRBV6-3, with TRBD1 matching 9 bases. The CDR3 sequence is 15 residues long. Losses at the gene ends were 6 bases for V and 6 bases for J; bases not matched to a gene: 12. The V gene's germline CDR1 is MNHEY and CDR2 SVGEGT. CDR3 residues: CASSLKGTGLVEQYF. The CDR3 region has the DNA TGTGCCAGCAGCCTCAAAGGGACAGGGCTGGTCGAGCAGTACTTC.

The V and J genes are TRBV6-2 or TRBV6-3 and TRBJ1-5; 9 positions match TRBD1. Losses at the gene ends were 9 bases for V and 4 bases for J; bases not matched to a gene: 7. The CDR3 consists of 14 residues. CDR1 is MNHEY and CDR2 is SVGEGT in the germline V gene. CDR3 bases: TGTGCCAGTGAACGGGACAGGGTAAATCAGCCCCAGCATTTT. It translates to CASERDRVNQPQHF.

The chain joins TRBV14 to TRBJ2-1; TRBD2 matches at 8 bases. CDR1 and CDR2 (germline): SGHDN, FVKESK. The CDR3 sequence is 16 residues long. J lost 12 bases, V lost 5 bases, and 18 bases had no gene match. This chain's CDR3 is CASSSNRQRGPEGQFF. The CDR3 bases are TGTGCCAGCAGCTCGAACCGACAGCGGGGGCCCGAAGGGCAGTTCTTC. The complete variable domain, with remaining parts taken from reference TRBV14 and TRBJ2-1, reads EAGVTQFPSHSVIEKGQTVTLRCDPISGHDNLYWYRRVMGKEIKFLLHFVKESKQDESGMPNNRFLAERTGGTYSTLKVQPAELEDSGVYFCASSSNRQRGPEGQFFGPGTRLTVL.

This chain links TRBV20-1 with TRBJ1-1; no clear D gene. CDR3 length equals 14 residues. V was cut by 3 bases and J by 1 base, with 12 bases left in between. In germline, CDR1 is DFQATT, CDR2 SNEGSKA (reference sequence). This CDR3 is CSASKMGSNTEAFF. The CDR3 bases are TGCAGTGCTAGTAAAATGGGATCGAACACTGAAGCTTTCTTT.

Ten or more counts support this clonotype. The chain joins TRBV12-3 or TRBV12-4 to TRBJ1-6; perhaps TRBD1 as D (5 bases). The V and J ends lost 8 bases and 8 bases respectively, with 16 bases between them. This CDR3 has 14 residues. DNA of the CDR3: TGTGCCAGCCAGCCTGGGGCCCTTGATTCACCCCTCCACTTT. This codes for CASQPGALDSPLHF.

Many counts were recorded for this clonotype. The chain carries TRBV7-2 and TRBJ2-5, with 11 bases identical to TRBD2. The germline V gene has CDR1 SGHTA and CDR2 FQGNSA. V lost 4 bases and J lost 4; bases outside the gene matches: 2. The CDR3 totals 14 residues. The CDR3 sequence: CASSSGLAVETQYF. Written as DNA, the CDR3 is TGTGCCAGCAGCTCGGGACTAGCGGTAGAGACCCAGTACTTC.

The chain has TRBV7-6 and TRBJ1-1; 9 nucleotides line up with TRBD1. The germline CDR1 and CDR2 sequences are SGHVS and FNYEAQ. V gave up 4 bases and J gave up 3 bases; unmatched junction bases: 15. CDR3 size: 18 residues. The chain's CDR3 is CASSSPVGDRDKDTEAFF. The CDR3 DNA reads as TGTGCCAGCAGCTCCCCCGTGGGGGACAGGGATAAGGACACTGAAGCTTTCTTT.

This clonotype was detected a few times. The V and J genes are TRBV10-3 and TRBJ1-2; TRBD1 agrees at 7 bases. Germline V CDR1 and CDR2: ENHRY, SYGVKD. Germline trimming cut 7 bases from V and 4 bases from J; bases unmatched to any gene: 9. The CDR3 extends over 14 amino acids. DNA for the CDR3: TGTGCCATCACCGATGAGGGACAGATCTATGGCTACACCTTC. Its translation is CAITDEGQIYGYTF.

In its sample, this clonotype was seen many times. The J gene is TRBJ2-7, the V gene TRBV5-1; 9 bases align to TRBD1. The CDR3 spans 15 residues. The trim removed 7 bases at V and 1 base at J, leaving 9 bases unmatched. Germline V gene data show CDR1 as SGHRS and CDR2 as YFSETQ. CDR3 in DNA: TGCGCCAGCCGAATCGCGGGACAGGGATCCTACGAGCAGTACTTC. This sequence encodes CASRIAGQGSYEQYF.

In the case of this clonotype: Being one base from a much bigger clone, this may be a read error. CDR3: CASIQGDPYGYTF. DNA of the CDR3: TGTGCCAGCATCCAAGGCGACCCTTATGGCTACACCTTC. J is TRBJ1-2 and V is TRBV4-2; D remains unclear. The CDR3 has 13 amino acids. The germline V gene has CDR1 LGHNA and CDR2 YNFKEQ.

The chain employs TRBV12-3 or TRBV12-4 and TRBJ1-6; 10 nucleotides align to TRBD1. With 6 bases clipped from V and 10 bases from J, the junction kept 6 bases outside the gene matches. This CDR3 region has 14 residues. CDR3 bases: TGTGCCAGCAGAGGACAGGGGGGAGGCTCACCCCTCCACTTT. This sequence encodes CASRGQGGGSPLHF.

V gene TRBV20-1 combines with J gene TRBJ2-7; D gene unclear. CDR3 length: 13 amino acids. CDR1 DFQATT and CDR2 SNEGSKA come from the germline V gene (reference sequence). V shed 1 base and J shed 7 bases, with 14 bases lying between them. CDR3 in DNA: TGCAGTGCTAGAGTCCGACCGAACGGGGAGCAGTACTTC. It yields the protein CSARVRPNGEQYF.

The rearrangement joins TRBV3-1 to TRBJ2-3; 12 nucleotides agree with TRBD1. Germline V lookup: CDR1 LGHDT, CDR2 YNNKEL (reference sequence). V gave up 5 bases and J gave up 4 bases; unmatched junction bases: 7. CDR3 length: 16 amino acids. In DNA, the CDR3 is TGTGCCAGCAGCAGCCGGGACAGGGGGCGAGCAGATACGCAGTATTTT. Translated: CASSSRDRGRADTQYF.

At least ten counts were recorded for this clonotype. The V gene is TRBV4-2, the J gene TRBJ2-1; possibly TRBD1 or TRBD2 for D (5 bases each). The germline V and J ends were trimmed by 0 bases and 10 bases, with 10 bases remaining between them. The germline V gene has CDR1 LGHNA and CDR2 YNFKEQ. This CDR3 is 13 amino acids long. The CDR3 region is CASSQDFGTEQFF. CDR3 in DNA: TGTGCCAGCAGCCAAGACTTCGGGACGGAGCAGTTCTTC.

The V call is TRBV25-1, the J call TRBJ2-1; TRBD1 matches at 8 bases. The J segment lost 0 bases and the V segment lost 3 bases, leaving 13 bases of the junction unmatched. The CDR3 is 19 residues long. The germline V gene encodes CDR1 MGHDK and CDR2 SYGVNS. CDR3 in amino acids: CASSDRVGTGRSSYNEQFF. Here the CDR3 DNA reads TGTGCCAGCAGTGATCGGGTCGGGACAGGTAGAAGCTCCTACAATGAGCAGTTCTTC.

The V and J genes are TRBV5-6 and TRBJ1-2, with TRBD1 identical over 7 bases. Germline CDR1 reads SGHDT; CDR2 reads YYEEEE. The CDR3 is made up of 15 amino acids. The ends lost 4 bases at V and 0 bases at J; junction bases unmatched: 6. The CDR3 loop is CASSGRTGTNYGYTF. In nucleotides, the CDR3 is TGTGCCAGCAGCGGAAGGACAGGAACTAACTATGGCTACACCTTC.

In this sample, this clonotype turned up many times. V gene TRBV3-1 combines with J gene TRBJ2-1, with 16 nucleotides matching TRBD2. The ends lost 5 bases at V and 4 bases at J; junction bases unmatched: 8. The V gene's germline CDR1 is LGHDT and CDR2 YNNKEL (reference sequence). The CDR3 is 18 amino acids. As DNA, the CDR3 is TGTGCCAGCAGCATCGGGACTAGCGGGGGGGCCCGGTACAATGAGCAGTTCTTC. It encodes CASSIGTSGGARYNEQFF.

The sample holds many counts of this clonotype. The CDR3 bases are TGTGCCAGCAGTGAAACGGGGGGGGACCCCATCACAGATACGCAGTATTTT. Its protein is CASSETGGDPITDTQYF. V and J are TRBV25-1 and TRBJ2-3, with TRBD2 matching over 8 bases. V lost 2 bases and J lost 2; bases outside the gene matches: 9. Germline values: CDR1 MGHDK, CDR2 SYGVNS. The CDR3 consists of 17 residues.

This clonotype has ten or more counts. This sequence joins TRBV7-9 and TRBJ2-3, with 9 bases aligning to TRBD2. This CDR3 comprises 16 residues. V was pared by 3 bases and J by 0 bases, with 4 bases of the junction left unmatched. Germline CDR1 and CDR2: SEHNR and FQNEAQ (reference sequence). The CDR3 protein is CASSFSLAGSTDTQYF. The CDR3 DNA is TGTGCCAGCAGCTTCTCTCTAGCGGGAAGCACAGATACGCAGTATTTT.

The rearrangement joins TRBV20-1 to TRBJ2-7; 7 bases are shared with TRBD1. Germline-derived CDR1 and CDR2 are DFQATT and SNEGSKA (reference sequence). V was pared by 5 bases and J by 2 bases, with 9 bases of the junction left unmatched. The CDR3 contains 14 residues. The CDR3, as DNA: TGCAGTGCTTATGACAGGGCCAAGCCCTACGAGCAGTACTTC. Its protein is CSAYDRAKPYEQYF.

This chain joins TRBV5-5 and TRBJ2-2, with 14 positions matching TRBD2. Germline V gene lookup returns CDR1 SGHKS and CDR2 YYEKEE (reference sequence). V was pared by 4 bases and J by 4 bases, with 0 bases of the junction left unmatched. CDR3 length: 15 amino acids. The CDR3 loop reads CASSGLAGGTGELFF. The CDR3, as DNA: TGTGCCAGCAGCGGACTAGCGGGGGGCACCGGGGAGCTGTTTTTT.

The table lists this clonotype with a few counts. V and J are TRBV6-2 or TRBV6-3 and TRBJ2-1; 8 nucleotides align to TRBD1. Losses at the gene ends were 6 bases for V and 0 bases for J; bases not matched to a gene: 1. This CDR3 has 14 residues. Germline V gene sequence: CDR1 MNHEY, CDR2 SVGEGT. CDR3 nucleotides: TGTGCCAGCAGGGACAGGGCCTCCTACAATGAGCAGTTCTTC. Protein: CASRDRASYNEQFF.

This clonotype showed up just a few times. The chain has TRBV5-1 and TRBJ2-1; 7 nucleotides line up with TRBD2. Trimming removed 4 bases from V and 0 bases from J; junction bases left unmatched: 4. The CDR3 consists of 15 residues. From germline, CDR1 is SGHRS and CDR2 YFSETQ. CDR3 amino acids: CASSESGVSYNEQFF. The DNA for the CDR3 is TGCGCCAGCAGCGAAAGCGGGGTCTCCTACAATGAGCAGTTCTTC.